This paragraph covers one TCR beta chain sequence. The sample is drawn from a study of PD-L1 blockade in urothelial cancer. Across the whole study: Most patients, about 85% of the roughly 29, were males with bladder-origin cancer.

The CDR3 totals 12 residues. Per germline, CDR1 MGHRA and CDR2 YSYEKL. Trimming removed 0 bases at V and 6 bases at J, with 6 bases between. Time point given: peripheral blood 6 weeks after treatment start. Each patient's cancer was a locally advanced or metastatic urothelial carcinoma. Spike-ins of synthetic TCR analog templates went into each PCR. Profiled with immunoSEQ multiplex PCR; TCRdb holds only in-frame clones, not every one. This repertoire shows around 49,000 clones, approximately 90% found once; its top ten account for 2.4%. The input for sequencing was PBMCs, taken around atezolizumab (anti-PD-L1) treatment. This TCR was recovered from a man in his 60s with urothelial cancer. The chain employs TRBV4-1 and TRBJ2-7; no firm D call. This CDR3 reads CASSQDLREQYF. The CDR3 DNA reads as TGCGCCAGCAGCCAAGATCTGCGCGAGCAGTACTTC.